The present T cell receptor beta chain was sequenced within a study of blood T cell repertoires in COVID-19. Whole-study context: Acute and convalescent COVID-19 samples came from the United States, Italy and Spain. In each case, the material was cDNA or gDNA derived from T cells, B-cell-depleted T cells, or PBMCs.

CDR3 length: 12 amino acids. The germline V and J ends were trimmed by 8 bases and 0 bases, with 5 bases remaining between them. Under the authors' procedure: The assay estimated nucleated cells by amplifying reference gene primers. Assay: immunoSEQ multiplex PCR; the TCRdb copy retains only in-frame clones and omits some. V and J calls and clone size are copied from that table; D and trimming were computed from the DNA. The data show about 150,000 clones, around nine tenths seen once. Material: peripheral blood. The sequence was collected from a woman aged 50 to 60 with active or convalescent COVID-19. J is TRBJ1-3 and V is TRBV12-3 or TRBV12-4; no clear D. This chain's CDR3 is CASLRSGNTIYF. DNA of the CDR3: TGTGCCAGCCTCCGCTCTGGAAACACCATATATTTT.